This T cell receptor (beta chain) appears in the sequencing data of a study of shared clonotypes between healthy human individuals. The germline gives CDR1 MNHEY, CDR2 SVGAGI. The CDR3 covers 15 residues. V was clipped by 2 bases and J by 5 bases; unmatched bases: 5. Regarding this clone: Antigen: not known.

Sequenced by immunoSEQ multiplex PCR; TCRdb stores in-frame clones only, minus some. The sample records hundreds of thousands of clones, 95% to 98% being singletons. Findings and caveats of the study: Naive subsets generally had larger estimated richness than memory subsets.

Material: naive CD4+ T cells sorted from blood. Sample subset: CD45RA+ positively selected. This chain links TRBV6-5 with TRBJ2-3, with 9 bases lining up with TRBD2. The sequence came from a woman younger than 45 in good health. CDR3 DNA sequence: TGTGCCAGCAGTTACGGCGGGAGGGAGGTAGATACGCAGTATTTT. Its protein product is CASSYGGREVDTQYF.